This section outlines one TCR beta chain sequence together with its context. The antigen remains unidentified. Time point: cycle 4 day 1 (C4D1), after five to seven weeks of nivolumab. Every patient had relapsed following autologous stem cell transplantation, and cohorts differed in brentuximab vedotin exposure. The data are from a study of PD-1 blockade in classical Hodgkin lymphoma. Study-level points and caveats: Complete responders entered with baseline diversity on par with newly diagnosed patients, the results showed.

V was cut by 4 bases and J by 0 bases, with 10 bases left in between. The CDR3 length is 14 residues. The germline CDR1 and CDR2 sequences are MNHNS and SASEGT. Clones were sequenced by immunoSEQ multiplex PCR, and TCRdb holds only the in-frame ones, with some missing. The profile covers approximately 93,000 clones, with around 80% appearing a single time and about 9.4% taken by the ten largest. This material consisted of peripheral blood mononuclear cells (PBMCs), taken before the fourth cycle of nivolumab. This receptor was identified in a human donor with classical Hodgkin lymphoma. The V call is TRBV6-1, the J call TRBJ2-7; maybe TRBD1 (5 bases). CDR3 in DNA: TGTGCCAGCAGTGCCCACAGGAGCTCCTACGAGCAGTACTTC. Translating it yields CASSAHRSSYEQYF.